Listed below are T cell receptor beta chains from one sample, sequenced in a study of Ad26.COV2.S vaccination and SARS-CoV-2 variants. Profiling relied on immunoSEQ multiplex PCR, and the TCRdb table lists in-frame clones only, not all of them. The table includes hundreds of thousands of clones, about 90% detected once. The sequencing here drew on peripheral blood, taken in a trial of Ad26.COV2.S vaccine versus placebo. Source of these receptors: a person aged 18 to 59 who received the Ad26.COV2.S COVID-19 vaccine or a placebo. The CDR3 runs from the conserved cysteine through the conserved F or W. Each record gives: J gene, D gene, V gene, clone size, CDR3 protein, CDR3 DNA. D genes are given only for firm matches. Size tells how often a clone was seen (once, few, many) or the class of an expanded clone, and some rows leave it out.

>TRBJ2-7|.|TRBV5-1|.
CASSAYYEQYF
TGCGCCAGCAGCGCTTACTACGAGCAGTACTTC
>TRBJ1-1|.|TRBV10-1|once
CASSERGDTEAFF
TGCGCCAGCAGTGAGCGAGGGGACACTGAAGCTTTCTTT
>TRBJ2-2|TRBD1|TRBV2|.
CASSTGDGYTGELFF
TGTGCCAGCAGCACAGGGGATGGGTACACCGGGGAGCTGTTTTTT
>TRBJ2-7|.|TRBV12-3/TRBV12-4|.
CASSPQNYEQYF
TGTGCCAGCAGTCCACAGAACTACGAGCAGTACTTC
>TRBJ1-1|.|TRBV19|.
CASSIVRGFKGDTEAFF
TGTGCCAGTAGTATAGTGCGGGGCTTCAAAGGGGACACTGAAGCTTTCTTT
>TRBJ1-2|.|TRBV6-5|.
CASGGAGYGYTF
TGTGCCAGCGGGGGCGCGGGGTATGGCTACACCTTC
>TRBJ1-6|TRBD1|TRBV6-4|.
CASSGGGSLHF
TGTGCCAGCAGTGGAGGGGGCTCTCTCCACTTT
>TRBJ2-5|.|TRBV5-5|once
CASSPWGRGETQYF
TGTGCCAGCAGCCCCTGGGGGCGCGGAGAGACCCAGTACTTC
>TRBJ1-2|.|TRBV6-1|.
CASSGAGGLNYGYTF
TGTGCCAGCAGTGGAGCGGGGGGGTTAAACTATGGCTACACCTTC
>TRBJ2-3|TRBD1|TRBV7-3|.
CASSAIQGLEPYF
TGTGCCAGCAGCGCGATACAGGGGTTAGAGCCGTATTTT
>TRBJ2-7|.|TRBV12-3/TRBV12-4|few
CASSSRGYEQYF
TGTGCCAGCAGTTCCAGGGGCTACGAGCAGTACTTC